The rows below give T cell receptor beta chains drawn from one sample of a study of T cell responses to AZD1222 COVID-19 vaccine. Some clones are missing from TCRdb's copy, which holds only in-frame ones; the method was immunoSEQ multiplex PCR. In the table there are about 110,000 clones, approximately 90% of which are singletons. This sample comprised peripheral blood, obtained on day 0 of AZD1222 vaccination. Receptors originate from an adult in good health. The CDR3 runs from the conserved cysteine through the conserved F or W. Fields, in order: D gene, J gene, clone size, V gene, CDR3 DNA, CDR3 protein. A D gene is named only where the DNA matches it firmly. Clone size appears in some rows only: once, few, many, or a class for an expanded clone.

>TRBD1|TRBJ1-3|once|TRBV6-5
TGTGCCAGCAGGGCCGTGACAGGGCCTGGAAACACCATATATTTT
CASRAVTGPGNTIYF
>.|TRBJ1-6|.|TRBV7-9
TGTGCCAGCAGCTTGGGACAAGATAATTCACCCCTCCACTTT
CASSLGQDNSPLHF
>.|TRBJ1-1|.|TRBV12-3/TRBV12-4
TGTGCCAGCAGTTTATTAAGGAACACTGAAGCTTTCTTT
CASSLLRNTEAFF
>.|TRBJ1-5|.|TRBV12-3/TRBV12-4
TGTGCCAGCAGGACAGAAGGTCAGCCCCAGCATTTT
CASRTEGQPQHF
>.|TRBJ2-3|once|TRBV7-9
TGTGCCAGCAGCTTAGCCCAAATTTTCACAGATACGCAGTATTTT
CASSLAQIFTDTQYF
>.|TRBJ2-4|.|TRBV9
TGTGCCAGCAGCGGACTAAACATTCAGTACTTC
CASSGLNIQYF
>.|TRBJ2-7|.|TRBV23-1
TGCGCCAGCTACCTGGACGAGCAGTACTTC
CASYLDEQYF
>.|TRBJ1-1|.|TRBV5-5
TGTGCCAGCAGCTTTCGACTTTTTCACGGTAGATCCTACGGTGAAGCTTTCTTT
CASSFRLFHGRSYGEAFF
>TRBD2|TRBJ2-2|.|TRBV5-1
TGCGCCAGCAGCACAGGACTAGCCACCGGGGAGCTGTTTTTT
CASSTGLATGELFF
>.|TRBJ1-1|.|TRBV30
TGTGCCTGGAGTGTAAGGGGTCGTACTGAAGCTTTCTTT
CAWSVRGRTEAFF
>.|TRBJ1-1|.|TRBV6-5
TGTGCCAGCAGCTCGGGGTTTGGGAACACTGAAGCTTTCTTT
CASSSGFGNTEAFF
>TRBD1|TRBJ1-2|few|TRBV2
TGTGCCAGCGGGGACAGGAAAAGTGGCTACACCTTC
CASGDRKSGYTF
>.|TRBJ2-7|.|TRBV12-3/TRBV12-4
TGTGCCAGCAGTTTCAGGGGCTACGAGCAGTACTTC
CASSFRGYEQYF
>TRBD1|TRBJ1-4|.|TRBV7-2
TGTGCCAGCACCCTGGGACAGCCGACAACTAATGAAAAACTGTTTTTT
CASTLGQPTTNEKLFF
>.|TRBJ2-1|.|TRBV4-3
TGCGCCAGCAGCCAAGACCCGGGGATCTCCTACAATGAGCAGTTCTTC
CASSQDPGISYNEQFF
>TRBD1|TRBJ1-1|.|TRBV5-1
TGCGCCAGCAGCTTAGGGGGCTCCGAGAACACTGAAGCTTTCTTT
CASSLGGSENTEAFF
>TRBD1|TRBJ1-2|.|TRBV2
TGTGCCAGCAACTCCCTGACAGGGAACTATGGCTACACCTTC
CASNSLTGNYGYTF
>.|TRBJ2-1|.|TRBV12-3/TRBV12-4
TGTGCCAGCAGTTTAGTCAATGAGCAGTTCTTC
CASSLVNEQFF
>TRBD2|TRBJ2-5|.|TRBV10-1
TGCGCCAGCAGACTAGCGGGGGGTCAAGAGACCCAGTACTTC
CASRLAGGQETQYF
>TRBD1|TRBJ1-1|.|TRBV6-2/TRBV6-3
TGTGCCAGCAGTTCCGGACAGGGATGGGTCATTGAAGCTTTCTTT
CASSSGQGWVIEAFF
>.|TRBJ1-1|once|TRBV7-9
TGTGCCAGCAGCCCCGGACACTGGAACACTGAAGCTTTCTTT
CASSPGHWNTEAFF
>TRBD1|TRBJ1-2|.|TRBV29-1
TGCAGCGTTGCCCAGGGACAGGACTATGGCTACACCTTC
CSVAQGQDYGYTF
>.|TRBJ1-6|.|TRBV6-2/TRBV6-3
TGTGCCAGCAGTTCCAGGAGCTCCTATAATTCACCCCTCCACTTT
CASSSRSSYNSPLHF
>.|TRBJ1-2|.|TRBV2
TGTGCCAGCATGGGTCAGGACAACTATGGCTACACCTTC
CASMGQDNYGYTF
>TRBD1|TRBJ1-3|.|TRBV6-1
TGTGCCAGCAGTGGACCTACGGGACAGGGGAGGAACACCATATATTTT
CASSGPTGQGRNTIYF
>.|TRBJ1-3|.|TRBV29-1
TGCAGCGTTGGGACTAACTCTGGAAACACCATATATTTT
CSVGTNSGNTIYF
>.|TRBJ2-2|once|TRBV15
TGTGCCACCAGCAGAGATCAGGGTTGGGCCGGGGAGCTGTTTTTT
CATSRDQGWAGELFF
>.|TRBJ2-7|once|TRBV5-5
TGTGCCAGCAGCCTGCGGGACATTCGATACGAGCAGTACTTC
CASSLRDIRYEQYF
>.|TRBJ2-1|.|TRBV18
TGTGCCAGCTCACCACCCTTGGGGCAGGGGAAGAACAATGAGCAGTTCTTC
CASSPPLGQGKNNEQFF
>.|TRBJ1-1|.|TRBV5-6
TGTGCCAGCAGCATCCGGATTGTAGGGGGCACTGAAGCTTTCTTT
CASSIRIVGGTEAFF
>TRBD2|TRBJ2-7|.|TRBV13
TGTGCCAGCAGCCGAAGGGGCGGGGGCTCCTACGAGCAGTACTTC
CASSRRGGGSYEQYF
>.|TRBJ1-5|.|TRBV7-2
TGTGCCAGCAGCCCAAAGGCCGCGAGCAATCAGCCCCAGCATTTT
CASSPKAASNQPQHF
>.|TRBJ2-7|.|TRBV7-2
TGTGCCAGCAGCATCTTACAGGGCCCCTACGAGCAGTACTTC
CASSILQGPYEQYF
>.|TRBJ2-3|.|TRBV3-1/TRBV3-2
TGTGCCAGCAGCCAAGAAATGAATACGCAGTATTTT
CASSQEMNTQYF
>.|TRBJ1-5|.|TRBV5-8
TGTGCCAGCAGCCGGAGGGTGGGGACCGGATTTAGCAATCAGCCCCAGCATTTT
CASSRRVGTGFSNQPQHF
>.|TRBJ1-5|once|TRBV27
TGTGCCAGCAGTTTAAGGAATCACCAGCCCCAGCATTTT
CASSLRNHQPQHF
>.|TRBJ2-7|.|TRBV9
TGTGCCAGCAGCTCCCCCCCAGCGGAAGAGCAGTACTTC
CASSSPPAEEQYF
>.|TRBJ1-1|.|TRBV5-1
TGCGCCAGCAGCCCGTCGGGGGCGAACACTGAAGCTTTCTTT
CASSPSGANTEAFF
>.|TRBJ1-2|.|TRBV5-1
TGCGCCAGCAGCTTTAGGAGGGGCATTAGAAATGTAGAGACAAACTATGGCTACACCTTC
CASSFRRGIRNVETNYGYTF
>TRBD1|TRBJ1-6|.|TRBV5-6
TGTGCCAGCAGCCCCGCGCGCAGGGGGGTTTATAATTCACCCCTCCACTTT
CASSPARRGVYNSPLHF
>.|TRBJ1-2|once|TRBV14
TGTGCCAGCAGCCCCCAGGGGACTAACTATGGCTACACCTTC
CASSPQGTNYGYTF
>TRBD1|TRBJ2-1|.|TRBV19
TGTGCCAGTAGTACTCAGACAGGGTCAAATGAGCAGTTCTTC
CASSTQTGSNEQFF
>.|TRBJ1-3|.|TRBV23-1
TGCGCCAGCAGTCATCACAGGAGGGGATTCGGAAACACCATATATTTT
CASSHHRRGFGNTIYF
>TRBD1|TRBJ1-5|.|TRBV5-1
TGCGCCAGCAGCTTTGAGGGGGCGCGTCATCAGCCCCAGCATTTT
CASSFEGARHQPQHF
>TRBD1|TRBJ2-2|.|TRBV5-1
TGCGCCAGCAGCTCGTGGACAGGCGAGAACACCGGGGAGCTGTTTTTT
CASSSWTGENTGELFF
>.|TRBJ1-4|.|TRBV7-9
TGTGCCAGCAGCCGGGGGCTAGGTAATGAAAAACTGTTTTTT
CASSRGLGNEKLFF